The T cell receptor beta chain under discussion was sequenced for a study of response to subunit inactivated influenza vaccine (dated by TCRdb to between 2017 and 2018). Looking at the study overall: The study used deep quantitative T cell receptor repertoire profiling to track responses to a trivalent subunit inactivated influenza vaccine. Study-wide conclusions, independent of this receptor: The authors proposed that each seasonal influenza vaccination may bring in only a limited number of new T cells.

Turning to this clonotype: Its antigen is currently not known. No per-base quality is available; no much larger clone lies one base away.

In the germline V gene, CDR1 corresponds to KGHDR and CDR2 to SFDVKD. The CDR3, from cysteine to phenylalanine, totals 15 residues. The read is trimmed to its CDR3 DNA, 45 bases read in frame from base 1. At the junction V is shortened by 3 bases and J by 10 bases; bases outside the gene matches: 8. The receptor library was made with RT-PCR. TCRdb lists the instrument as Illumina HiSeq 2500. TCRdb ran its own pipeline on the public reads, namely fastp trimming at Q25 and MiXCR clone calling, and kept in-frame beta chains. Rows with a matching CDR3 protein are joined into one entry that keeps the most common DNA and genes. The sample includes 500,000 to 550,000 distinct CDR3 sequences, with around 25% observed a single time. In total, the top ten clones hold 2.5% to 3% of the sample. The data also belong to a second study, concerning T cells expressing NK-cell markers. Per the second study: TCR beta cDNA libraries were made by 5'RACE template switching that added a universal primer site and unique molecular identifiers. TCR beta-chain repertoires were profiled in sorted CD3+CD56+NKG2C+, CD3+CD56+NKG2C- and CD3+CD56-NKG2C+ T-cell subsets from about 8 donors. Among the eight sequenced donors, only one was HCMV-seronegative, while the other seven were HCMV-seropositive. To restrict sorting to alphabetaTCR-expressing T cells, an anti-gammadeltaTCR antibody was added in several experiments. In six donors, the dominant CD3+CD56+NKG2C+ clonotypes ranked among the top 10 CD8+ clonotypes, making up 1.0-7.0% of CD8+ T cells. Those dominant clonotypes were again the most abundant among CD3+CD56-NKG2C+ cells in several donors, at about 28.3-65%. Whether the expanded NKG2C-expressing T cell clones were specific for HCMV antigens was left unclear. The eight sequenced donors were randomly selected healthy volunteers, three men and five women. A commercial ELISA kit detecting HCMV-specific IgG in serum was used to determine HCMV serostatus. Peripheral blood mononuclear cells were isolated from blood by Ficoll density gradient centrifugation. Magnetic immunoseparation with Miltenyi isolation kits was used to isolate CD4+ and CD8+ T cells from PBMC. Priming for cDNA synthesis came from the TCR beta constant segment, and two successive PCR amplification steps followed. The libraries were sequenced on Illumina HiSeq 2000/2500, MiSeq or NextSeq, producing 2 x 150 bp reads. MIGEC was used to demultiplex reads and group reads by UMI, and MiTCR was used to assemble and quantify clonotypes. Only TCR cDNA sequences supported by at least two reads were kept to exclude erroneous sequences. The tcR package was used for downstream repertoire analysis, and clonotypes were matched between fractions using CDR3 nucleotide sequence together with V segment. VDJmatch was used to annotate antigen specificity against VDJdb, with one amino acid substitution allowed in CDR3.

The sequencing used CD4+ T cells sorted from PBMCs, collected approximately 13 days after vaccination. The source of this sequence is a man over 45 who received an inactivated influenza vaccine. Donor details come from another sample of the same person, matched by shared clones. The chain joins TRBV24-1 to TRBJ2-1; TRBD2 aligns with 10 central bases. CDR3 reads: CATSDPRTSGTEQFF. The DNA sequence is given as TGTGCCACCAGTGATCCTAGGACTAGCGGTACAGAGCAGTTCTTC.